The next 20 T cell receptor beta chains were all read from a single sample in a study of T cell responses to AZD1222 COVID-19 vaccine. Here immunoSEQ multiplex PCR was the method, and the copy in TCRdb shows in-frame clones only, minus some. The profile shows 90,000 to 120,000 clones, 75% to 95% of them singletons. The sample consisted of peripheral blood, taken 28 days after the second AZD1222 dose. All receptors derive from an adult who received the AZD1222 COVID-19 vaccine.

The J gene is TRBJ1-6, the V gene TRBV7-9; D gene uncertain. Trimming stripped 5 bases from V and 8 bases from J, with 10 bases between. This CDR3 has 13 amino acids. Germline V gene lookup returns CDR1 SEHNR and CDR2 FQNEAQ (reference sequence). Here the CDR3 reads CASSAEQDSPLHF. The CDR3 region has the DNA TGTGCCAGCAGCGCCGAACAAGATTCACCCCTCCACTTT.

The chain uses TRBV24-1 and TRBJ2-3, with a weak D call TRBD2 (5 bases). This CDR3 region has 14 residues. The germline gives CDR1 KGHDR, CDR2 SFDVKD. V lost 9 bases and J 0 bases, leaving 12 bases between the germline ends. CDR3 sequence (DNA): TGTGCCACCCACAGCGGTAAGAGCACAGATACGCAGTATTTT. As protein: CATHSGKSTDTQYF.

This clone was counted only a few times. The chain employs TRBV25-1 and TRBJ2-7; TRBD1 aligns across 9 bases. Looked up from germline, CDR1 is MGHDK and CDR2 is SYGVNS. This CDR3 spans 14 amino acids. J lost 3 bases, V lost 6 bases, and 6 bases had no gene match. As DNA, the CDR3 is TGTGCCAGCAGACCGGACAGGGGAAGCTACGAGCAGTACTTC. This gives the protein CASRPDRGSYEQYF.

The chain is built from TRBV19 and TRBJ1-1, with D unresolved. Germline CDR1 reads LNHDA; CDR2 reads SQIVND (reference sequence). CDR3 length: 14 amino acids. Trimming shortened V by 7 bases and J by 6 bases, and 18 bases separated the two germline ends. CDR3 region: CASTWRGSGAEAFF. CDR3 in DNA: TGTGCCAGTACTTGGCGGGGAAGTGGGGCTGAAGCTTTCTTT.

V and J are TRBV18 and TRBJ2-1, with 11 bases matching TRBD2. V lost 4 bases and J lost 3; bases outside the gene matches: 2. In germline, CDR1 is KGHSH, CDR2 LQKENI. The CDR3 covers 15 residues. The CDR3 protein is CASSQLAGDYNEQFF. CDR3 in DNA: TGTGCCAGCTCACAACTAGCGGGGGACTACAATGAGCAGTTCTTC.

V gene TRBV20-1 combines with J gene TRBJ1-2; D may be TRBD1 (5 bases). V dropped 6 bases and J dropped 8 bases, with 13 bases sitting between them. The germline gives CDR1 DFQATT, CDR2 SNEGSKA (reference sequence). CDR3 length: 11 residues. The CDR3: CSALRGDGYTF. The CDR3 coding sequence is TGCAGTGCCCTTCGCGGGGACGGCTACACCTTC.

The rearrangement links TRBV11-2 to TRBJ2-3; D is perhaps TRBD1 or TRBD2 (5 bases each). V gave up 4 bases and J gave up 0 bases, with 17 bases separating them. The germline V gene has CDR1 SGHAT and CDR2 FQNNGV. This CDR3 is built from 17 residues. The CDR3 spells CASSSLSGTPSTDTQYF. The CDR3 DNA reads TGTGCCAGCAGCTCACTATCAGGGACCCCTAGCACAGATACGCAGTATTTT.

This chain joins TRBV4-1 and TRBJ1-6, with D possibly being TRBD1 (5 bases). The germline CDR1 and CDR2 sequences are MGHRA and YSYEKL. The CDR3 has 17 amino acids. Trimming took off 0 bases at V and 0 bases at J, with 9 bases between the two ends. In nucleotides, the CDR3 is TGCGCCAGCAGCCAAGATCGGGGGAGCTCCTATAATTCACCCCTCCACTTT. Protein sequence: CASSQDRGSSYNSPLHF.

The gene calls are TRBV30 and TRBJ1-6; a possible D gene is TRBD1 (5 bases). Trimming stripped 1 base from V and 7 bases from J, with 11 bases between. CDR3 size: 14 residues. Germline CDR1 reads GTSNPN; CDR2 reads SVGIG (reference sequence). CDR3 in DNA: TGTGCCTGGAGTGCTGCAGGGAAAAATTCACCCCTCCACTTT. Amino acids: CAWSAAGKNSPLHF.

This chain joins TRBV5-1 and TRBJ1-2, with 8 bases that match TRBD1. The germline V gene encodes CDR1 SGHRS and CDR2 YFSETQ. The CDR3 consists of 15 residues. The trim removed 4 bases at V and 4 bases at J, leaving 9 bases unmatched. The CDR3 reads CASSKTGDPTYGYTF. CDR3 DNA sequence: TGCGCCAGCAGCAAGACAGGGGACCCCACCTATGGCTACACCTTC.

CDR3: CASSHQRRAEAFF. DNA of the CDR3: TGTGCCAGTAGCCACCAGAGAAGAGCTGAAGCTTTCTTT. The chain has TRBV19 and TRBJ1-1; D ambiguous. The CDR3 extends over 13 amino acids. Germline CDR1 reads LNHDA; CDR2 reads SQIVND (reference sequence). Deletions cut 6 bases from V and 6 bases from J, with 14 bases between.

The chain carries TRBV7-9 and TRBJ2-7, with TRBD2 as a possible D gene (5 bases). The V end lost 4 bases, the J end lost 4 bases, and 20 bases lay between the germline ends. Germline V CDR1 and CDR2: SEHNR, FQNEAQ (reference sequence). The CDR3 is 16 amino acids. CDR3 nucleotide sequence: TGTGCCAGCAGCTCCGTCAGAGGAGGCGGGTTTTACGAGCAGTACTTC. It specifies CASSSVRGGGFYEQYF.

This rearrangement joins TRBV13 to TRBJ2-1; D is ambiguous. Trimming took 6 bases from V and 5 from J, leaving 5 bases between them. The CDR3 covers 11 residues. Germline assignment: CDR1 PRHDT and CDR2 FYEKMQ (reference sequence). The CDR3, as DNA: TGTGCCAGCAGAGTCCACAATGAGCAGTTCTTC. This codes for CASRVHNEQFF.

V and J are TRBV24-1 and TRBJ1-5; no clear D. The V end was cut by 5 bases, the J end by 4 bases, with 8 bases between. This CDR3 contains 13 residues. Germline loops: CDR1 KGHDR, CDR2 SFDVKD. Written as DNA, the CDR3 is TGTGCCACCAGTGGGAACACTAATCAGCCCCAGCATTTT. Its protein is CATSGNTNQPQHF.

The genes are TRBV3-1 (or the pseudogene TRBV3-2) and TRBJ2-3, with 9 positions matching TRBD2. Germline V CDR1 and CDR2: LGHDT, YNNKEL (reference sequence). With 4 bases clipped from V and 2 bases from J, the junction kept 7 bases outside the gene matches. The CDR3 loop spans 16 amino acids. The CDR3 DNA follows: TGTGCCAGCAGCCGTTACCTAGCGGGGCACACAGATACGCAGTATTTT. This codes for CASSRYLAGHTDTQYF.

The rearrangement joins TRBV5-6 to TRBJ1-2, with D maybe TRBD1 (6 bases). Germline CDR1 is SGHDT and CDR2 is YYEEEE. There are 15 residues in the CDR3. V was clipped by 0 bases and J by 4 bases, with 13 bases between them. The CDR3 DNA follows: TGTGCCAGCAGCTTGGCCACACAGGGTCTCTATGGCTACACCTTC. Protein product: CASSLATQGLYGYTF. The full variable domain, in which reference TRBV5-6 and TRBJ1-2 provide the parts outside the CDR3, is DAGVTQSPTHLIKTRGQQVTLRCSPKSGHDTVSWYQQALGQGPQFIFQYYEEEERQRGNFPDRFSGHQFPNYSSELNVNALLLGDSALYLCASSLATQGLYGYTFGSGTRLTVV.

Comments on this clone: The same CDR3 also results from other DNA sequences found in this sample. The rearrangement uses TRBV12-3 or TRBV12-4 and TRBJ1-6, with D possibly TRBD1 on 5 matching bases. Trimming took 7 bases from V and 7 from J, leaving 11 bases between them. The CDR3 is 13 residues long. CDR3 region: CASKTAGNSPLHF. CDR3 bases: TGTGCCAGCAAGACGGCAGGGAATTCACCCCTCCACTTT.

CDR3 coding DNA: TGTGCCAGCAGTCACCTATCGGGCACTGAAGCTTTCTTT. Amino acids: CASSHLSGTEAFF. The chain uses TRBV12-3 or TRBV12-4 and TRBJ1-1; D gene uncertain. The germline V and J ends were trimmed by 5 bases and 4 bases, with 11 bases remaining between them. The CDR3 extends over 13 amino acids.

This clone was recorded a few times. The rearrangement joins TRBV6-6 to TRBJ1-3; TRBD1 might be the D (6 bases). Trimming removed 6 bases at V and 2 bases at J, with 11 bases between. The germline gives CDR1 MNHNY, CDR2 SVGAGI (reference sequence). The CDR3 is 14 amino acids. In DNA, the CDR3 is TGTGCCAGCAGACGAGGGGGGGCTGGAAACACCATATATTTT. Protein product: CASRRGGAGNTIYF.

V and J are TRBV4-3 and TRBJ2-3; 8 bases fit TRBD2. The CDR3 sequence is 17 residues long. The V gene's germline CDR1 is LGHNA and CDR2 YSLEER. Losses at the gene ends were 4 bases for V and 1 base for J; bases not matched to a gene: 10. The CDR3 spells CASSRIVSSGGTDTQYF. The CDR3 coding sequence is TGCGCCAGCAGCCGAATAGTGAGTAGCGGGGGCACAGATACGCAGTATTTT.